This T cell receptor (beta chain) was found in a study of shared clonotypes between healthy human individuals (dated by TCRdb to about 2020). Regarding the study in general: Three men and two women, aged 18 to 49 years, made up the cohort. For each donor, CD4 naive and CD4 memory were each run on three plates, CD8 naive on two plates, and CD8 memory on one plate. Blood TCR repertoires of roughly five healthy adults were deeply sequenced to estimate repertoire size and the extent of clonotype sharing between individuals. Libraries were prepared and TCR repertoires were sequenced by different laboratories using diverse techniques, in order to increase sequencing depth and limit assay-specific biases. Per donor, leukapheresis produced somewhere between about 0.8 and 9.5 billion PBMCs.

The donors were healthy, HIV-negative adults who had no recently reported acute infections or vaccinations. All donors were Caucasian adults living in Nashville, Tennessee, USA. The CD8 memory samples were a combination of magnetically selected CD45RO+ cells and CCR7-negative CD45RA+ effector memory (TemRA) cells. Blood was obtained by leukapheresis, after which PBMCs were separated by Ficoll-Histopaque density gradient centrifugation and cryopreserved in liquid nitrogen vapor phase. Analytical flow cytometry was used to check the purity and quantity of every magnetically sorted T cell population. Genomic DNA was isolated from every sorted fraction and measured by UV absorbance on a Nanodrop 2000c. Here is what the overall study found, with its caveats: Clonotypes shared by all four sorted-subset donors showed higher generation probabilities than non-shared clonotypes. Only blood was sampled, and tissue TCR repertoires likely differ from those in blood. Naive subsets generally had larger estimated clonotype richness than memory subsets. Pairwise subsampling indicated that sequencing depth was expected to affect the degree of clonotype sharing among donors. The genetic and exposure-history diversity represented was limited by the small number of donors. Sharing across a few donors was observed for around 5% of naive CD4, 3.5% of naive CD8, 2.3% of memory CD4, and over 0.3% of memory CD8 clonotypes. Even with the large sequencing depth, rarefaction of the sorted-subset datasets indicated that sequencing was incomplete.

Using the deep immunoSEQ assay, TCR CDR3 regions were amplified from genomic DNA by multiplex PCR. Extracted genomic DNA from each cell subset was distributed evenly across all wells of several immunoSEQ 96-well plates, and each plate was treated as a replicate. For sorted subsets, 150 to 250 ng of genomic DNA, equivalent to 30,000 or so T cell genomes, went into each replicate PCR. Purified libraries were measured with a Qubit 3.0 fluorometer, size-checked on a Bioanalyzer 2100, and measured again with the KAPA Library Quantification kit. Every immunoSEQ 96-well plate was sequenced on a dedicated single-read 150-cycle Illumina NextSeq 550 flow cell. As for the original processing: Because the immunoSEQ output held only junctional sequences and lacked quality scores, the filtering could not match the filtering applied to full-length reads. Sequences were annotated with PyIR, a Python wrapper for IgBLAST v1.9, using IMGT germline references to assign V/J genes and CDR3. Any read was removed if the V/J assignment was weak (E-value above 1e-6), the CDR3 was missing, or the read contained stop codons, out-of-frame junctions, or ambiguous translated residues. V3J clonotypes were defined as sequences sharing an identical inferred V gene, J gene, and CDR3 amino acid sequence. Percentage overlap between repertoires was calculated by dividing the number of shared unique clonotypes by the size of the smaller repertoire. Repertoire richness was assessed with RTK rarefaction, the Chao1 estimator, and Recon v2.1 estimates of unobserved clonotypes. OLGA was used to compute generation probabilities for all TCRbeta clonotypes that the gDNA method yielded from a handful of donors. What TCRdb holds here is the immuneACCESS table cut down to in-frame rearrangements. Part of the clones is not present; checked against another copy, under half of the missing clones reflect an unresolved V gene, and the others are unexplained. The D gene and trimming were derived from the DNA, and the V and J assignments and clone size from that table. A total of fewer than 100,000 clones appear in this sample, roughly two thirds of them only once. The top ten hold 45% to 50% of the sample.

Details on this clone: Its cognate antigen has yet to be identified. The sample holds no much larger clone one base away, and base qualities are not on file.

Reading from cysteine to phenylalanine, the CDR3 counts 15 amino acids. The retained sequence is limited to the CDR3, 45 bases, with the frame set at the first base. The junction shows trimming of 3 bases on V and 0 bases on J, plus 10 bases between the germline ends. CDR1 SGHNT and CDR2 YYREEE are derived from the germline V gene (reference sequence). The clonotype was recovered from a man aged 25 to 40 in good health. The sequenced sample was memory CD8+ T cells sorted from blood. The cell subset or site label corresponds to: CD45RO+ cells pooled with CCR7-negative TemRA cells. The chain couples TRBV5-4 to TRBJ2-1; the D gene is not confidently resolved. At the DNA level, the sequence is TGTGCCAGCAGCTCTGAACTCAGCTCCTACAATGAGCAGTTCTTC. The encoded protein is CASSSELSSYNEQFF.